The present TCR beta chain was sequenced within a study of T cell changes during pregnancy in multiple sclerosis. This clone appeared once. Produced via immunoSEQ multiplex PCR; TCRdb's table is partial and in-frame only. This sample has 120,000 or so clones, with approximately 94% found just once. Germline V gene sequence: CDR1 SGHVS, CDR2 FQNEAQ. The ends were cut back, 5 bases at V and 4 bases at J, with 17 bases in the middle. The CDR3 covers 15 residues. This receptor was obtained from a female donor with multiple sclerosis, enrolled in a pregnancy study. V usage is TRBV7-8 and J usage is TRBJ2-5; D uncertain. Sequences were derived from peripheral blood, sampled before pregnancy. This chain's CDR3 is CASSGDGASGETQYF. The CDR3 DNA reads as TGTGCCAGCAGCGGCGACGGAGCGTCGGGAGAGACCCAGTACTTC.